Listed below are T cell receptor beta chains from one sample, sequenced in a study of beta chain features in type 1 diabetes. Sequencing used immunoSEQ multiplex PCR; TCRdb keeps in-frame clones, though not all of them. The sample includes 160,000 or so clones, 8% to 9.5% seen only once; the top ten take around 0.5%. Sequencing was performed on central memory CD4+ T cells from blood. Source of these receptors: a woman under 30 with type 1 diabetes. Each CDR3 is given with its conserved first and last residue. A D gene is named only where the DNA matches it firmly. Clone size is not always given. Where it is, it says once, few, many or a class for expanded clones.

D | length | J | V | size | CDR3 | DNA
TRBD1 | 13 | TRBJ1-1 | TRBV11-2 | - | CASSLDRQGQAFF | TGTGCCAGCAGCTTAGATCGACAGGGGCAAGCTTTCTTT
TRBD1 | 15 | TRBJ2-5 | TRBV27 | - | CASSPGTGLGKTQYF | TGTGCCAGCAGTCCCGGGACAGGGCTTGGCAAGACCCAGTACTTC
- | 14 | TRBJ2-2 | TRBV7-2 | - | CASSPVRLSGELFF | TGTGCCAGCAGCCCGGTTCGGTTGAGCGGGGAGCTGTTTTTT
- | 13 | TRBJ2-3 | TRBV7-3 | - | CASSRSHTDTQYF | TGTGCCAGCAGTCGCAGTCACACAGATACGCAGTATTTT
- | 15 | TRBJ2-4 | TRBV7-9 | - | CASSQESVRENIQYF | TGTGCCAGCAGCCAAGAGTCGGTGCGAGAAAACATTCAGTACTTC
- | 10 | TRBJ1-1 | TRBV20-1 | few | CSARDTQAFF | TGCAGTGCTAGAGATACTCAAGCTTTCTTT
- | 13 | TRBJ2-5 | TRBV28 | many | CASSRTVQETQYF | TGTGCCAGCAGTAGGACAGTCCAAGAGACCCAGTACTTC
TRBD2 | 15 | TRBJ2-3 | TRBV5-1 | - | CASSLAGGQTDTQYF | TGCGCCAGCAGCTTAGCGGGGGGCCAGACAGATACGCAGTATTTT
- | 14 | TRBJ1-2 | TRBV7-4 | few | CASSFCLTVNGYTF | TGTGCCAGCAGCTTTTGTTTGACAGTTAATGGCTACACCTTC
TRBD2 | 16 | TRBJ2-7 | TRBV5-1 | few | CASSFGGRGSFYEQYF | TGCGCCAGCAGCTTTGGAGGGCGGGGGTCTTTCTACGAGCAGTACTTC
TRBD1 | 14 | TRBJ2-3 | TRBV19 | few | CASRDRGLGDTQYF | TGTGCCAGCAGAGACAGGGGGCTAGGGGATACGCAGTATTTT
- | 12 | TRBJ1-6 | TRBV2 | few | CATGTDNSPLHF | TGTGCCACCGGGACTGATAATTCACCCCTCCACTTT